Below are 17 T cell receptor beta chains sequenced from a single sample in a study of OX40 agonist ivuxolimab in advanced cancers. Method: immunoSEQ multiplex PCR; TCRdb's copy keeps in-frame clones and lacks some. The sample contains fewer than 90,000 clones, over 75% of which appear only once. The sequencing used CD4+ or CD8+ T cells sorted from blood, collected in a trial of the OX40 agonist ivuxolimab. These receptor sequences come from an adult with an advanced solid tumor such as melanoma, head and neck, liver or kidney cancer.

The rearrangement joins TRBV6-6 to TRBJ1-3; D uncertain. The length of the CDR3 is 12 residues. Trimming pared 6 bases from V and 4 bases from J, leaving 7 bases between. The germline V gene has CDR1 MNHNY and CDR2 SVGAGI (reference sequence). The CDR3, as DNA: TGTGCCAGCAGAGTTGACGGAAACACCATATATTTT. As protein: CASRVDGNTIYF.

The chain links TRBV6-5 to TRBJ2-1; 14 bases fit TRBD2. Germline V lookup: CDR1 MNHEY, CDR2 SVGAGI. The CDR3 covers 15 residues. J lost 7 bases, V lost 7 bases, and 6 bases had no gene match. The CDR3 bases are TGTGCCAGCACCTCGACTAGCGGGAGGGCGAATGAGCAGTTCTTC. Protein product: CASTSTSGRANEQFF.

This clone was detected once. The CDR3 DNA reads as TGTGCCAGCAGCCAAGATCCAGGTTGGGGCACAGATACGCAGTATTTT. Amino acid sequence: CASSQDPGWGTDTQYF. The V gene is TRBV14, the J gene TRBJ2-3; D remains ambiguous. V was shortened by 0 bases and J by 1 base, with 11 bases between the two germline ends. From germline, CDR1 is SGHDN and CDR2 FVKESK. This CDR3 is 16 amino acids long.

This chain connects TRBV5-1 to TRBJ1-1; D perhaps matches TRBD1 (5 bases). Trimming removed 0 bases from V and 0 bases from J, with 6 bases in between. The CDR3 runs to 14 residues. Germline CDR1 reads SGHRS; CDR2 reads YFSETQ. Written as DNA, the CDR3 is TGCGCCAGCAGCTTGGGGGACCTGAACACTGAAGCTTTCTTT. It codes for CASSLGDLNTEAFF.

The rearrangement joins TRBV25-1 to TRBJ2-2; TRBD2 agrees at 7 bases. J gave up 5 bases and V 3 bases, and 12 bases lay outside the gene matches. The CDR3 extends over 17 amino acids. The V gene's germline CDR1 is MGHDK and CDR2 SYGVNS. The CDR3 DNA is TGTGCCAGCAGTGACCCGTGGGGATCGGGGGGTACCGGGGAGCTGTTTTTT. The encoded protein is CASSDPWGSGGTGELFF. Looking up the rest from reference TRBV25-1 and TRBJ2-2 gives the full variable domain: EADIYQTPRYLVIGTGKKITLECSQTMGHDKMYWYQQDPGMELHLIHYSYGVNSTEKGDLSSESTVSRIRTEHFPLTLESARPSHTSQYLCASSDPWGSGGTGELFFGEGSRLTVL.

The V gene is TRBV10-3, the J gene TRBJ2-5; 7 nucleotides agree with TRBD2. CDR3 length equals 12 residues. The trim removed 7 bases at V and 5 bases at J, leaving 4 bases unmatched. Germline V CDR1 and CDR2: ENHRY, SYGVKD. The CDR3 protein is CAIKGEGETQYF. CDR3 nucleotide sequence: TGTGCCATCAAAGGGGAGGGGGAGACCCAGTACTTC.

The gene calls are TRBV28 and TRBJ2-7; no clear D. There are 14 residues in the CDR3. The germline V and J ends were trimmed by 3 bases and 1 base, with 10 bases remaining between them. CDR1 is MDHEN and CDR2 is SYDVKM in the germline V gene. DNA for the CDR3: TGTGCCAGCAGTTTTCCCCTAATATCCTACGAGCAGTACTTC. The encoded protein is CASSFPLISYEQYF.

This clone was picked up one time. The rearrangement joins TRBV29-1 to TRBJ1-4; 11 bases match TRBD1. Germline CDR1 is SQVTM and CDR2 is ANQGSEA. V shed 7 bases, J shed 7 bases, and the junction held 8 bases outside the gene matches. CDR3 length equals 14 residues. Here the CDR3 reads CSANYGTGGEKLFF. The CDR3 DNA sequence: TGCAGCGCCAACTACGGGACAGGGGGTGAAAAACTGTTTTTT.

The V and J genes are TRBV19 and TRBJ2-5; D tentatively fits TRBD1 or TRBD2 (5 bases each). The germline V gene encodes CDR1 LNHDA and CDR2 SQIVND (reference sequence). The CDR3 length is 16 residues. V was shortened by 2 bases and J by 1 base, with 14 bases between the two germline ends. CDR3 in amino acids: CASSIKAGRGQETQYF. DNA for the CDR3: TGTGCCAGTAGTATAAAGGCAGGGAGAGGCCAAGAGACCCAGTACTTC. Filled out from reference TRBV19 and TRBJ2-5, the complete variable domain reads DGGITQSPKYLFRKEGQNVTLSCEQNLNHDAMYWYRQDPGQGLRLIYYSQIVNDFQKGDIAEGYSVSREKKESFPLTVTSAQKNPTAFYLCASSIKAGRGQETQYFGPGTRLLVL.

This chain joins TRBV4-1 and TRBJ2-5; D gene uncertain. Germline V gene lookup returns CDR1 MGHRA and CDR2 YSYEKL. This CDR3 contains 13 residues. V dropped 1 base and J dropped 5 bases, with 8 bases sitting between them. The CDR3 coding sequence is TGCGCCAGCAGCCAAGCGACTTGGGAGACCCAGTACTTC. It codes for CASSQATWETQYF.

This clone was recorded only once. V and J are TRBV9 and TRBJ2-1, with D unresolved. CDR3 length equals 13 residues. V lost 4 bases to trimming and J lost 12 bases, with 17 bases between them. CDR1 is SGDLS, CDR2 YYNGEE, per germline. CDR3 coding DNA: TGTGCCAGCAGCCCCCCAGGTGTTAATTTGCAGTTCTTC. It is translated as CASSPPGVNLQFF.

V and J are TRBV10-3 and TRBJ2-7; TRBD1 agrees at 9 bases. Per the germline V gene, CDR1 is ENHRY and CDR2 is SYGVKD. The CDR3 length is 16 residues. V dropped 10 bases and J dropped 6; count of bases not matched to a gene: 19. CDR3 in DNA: TGTGCCACCCGACTCGAAGGAGGAACAGGGGGCGGCGAGCAGTACTTC. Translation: CATRLEGGTGGGEQYF.

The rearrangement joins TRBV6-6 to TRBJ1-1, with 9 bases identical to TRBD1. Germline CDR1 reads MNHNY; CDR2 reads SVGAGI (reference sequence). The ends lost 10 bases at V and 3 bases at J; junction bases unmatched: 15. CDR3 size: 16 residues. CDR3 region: CAISEPGDRADTEAFF. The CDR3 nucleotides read TGTGCCATAAGCGAACCTGGGGACAGGGCTGACACTGAAGCTTTCTTT.

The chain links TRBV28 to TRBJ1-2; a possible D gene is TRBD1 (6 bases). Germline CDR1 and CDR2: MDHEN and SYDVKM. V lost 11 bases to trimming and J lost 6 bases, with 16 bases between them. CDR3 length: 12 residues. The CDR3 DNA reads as TGTGCCGCAGGACGGGGGCTGGATGGCTACACCTTC. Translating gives CAAGRGLDGYTF.

The CDR3 DNA sequence: TGCAGCGTTGGGTATGGAACTGAAGCTTTCTTT. Protein product: CSVGYGTEAFF. V is TRBV29-1 and J is TRBJ1-1; D is uncertain. In germline, CDR1 is SQVTM, CDR2 ANQGSEA. Trimming pared 4 bases from V and 5 bases from J, leaving 8 bases between. The CDR3 contains 11 residues.

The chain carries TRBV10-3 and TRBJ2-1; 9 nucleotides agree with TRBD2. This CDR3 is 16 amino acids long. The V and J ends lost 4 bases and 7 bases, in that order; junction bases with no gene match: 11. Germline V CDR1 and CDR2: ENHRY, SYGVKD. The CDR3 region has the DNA TGTGCCATCAGTGGTTTCAATAGCGGGAGTATGAATGAGCAGTTCTTC. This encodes CAISGFNSGSMNEQFF.

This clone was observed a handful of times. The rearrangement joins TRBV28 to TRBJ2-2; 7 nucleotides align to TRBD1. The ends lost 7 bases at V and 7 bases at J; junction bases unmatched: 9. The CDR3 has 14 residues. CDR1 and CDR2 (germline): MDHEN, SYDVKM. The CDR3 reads CASNRGTRIGELFF. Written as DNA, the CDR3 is TGTGCCAGCAACAGGGGTACAAGGATCGGGGAGCTGTTTTTT.